These 7 T cell receptor beta chains came from one sample sequenced in a study of CD8 T cells in ankylosing spondylitis. Using its own MiXCR run on the 5' RACE reads, TCRdb lists one record per CDR3 protein. The sample has 250,000 to 400,000 distinct CDR3 sequences, more than 9% seen once. Sequenced input: blood, either unsorted or a sorted T cell fraction (not recorded which). These receptor sequences come from a female donor with ankylosing spondylitis or in good health (not recorded which).

This chain connects TRBV15 to TRBJ1-2, with 9 bases fitting TRBD1. V trimming: 0 bases; J trimming: 8 bases; junction bases outside the gene matches: 10. From germline, CDR1 is LNHNV and CDR2 YYDKDF (reference sequence). The CDR3 has 16 amino acids. As DNA, the CDR3 is TGTGCCACCAGCAGAGACCGACTACAGGGGGCCTCGGGCTACACCTTC. This codes for CATSRDRLQGASGYTF. Looking up the rest from reference TRBV15 and TRBJ1-2 gives the full variable domain: DAMVIQNPRYQVTQFGKPVTLSCSQTLNHNVMYWYQQKSSQAPKLLFHYYDKDFNNEADTPDNFQSRRPNTSFCFLDIRSPGLGDTAMYLCATSRDRLQGASGYTFGSGTRLTVV.

V and J are TRBV12-3 or TRBV12-4 and TRBJ2-2, with D perhaps being TRBD1 or TRBD2 (5 bases each). There are 15 residues in the CDR3. V lost 7 bases and J lost 0, with 12 bases in between. In DNA, the CDR3 is TGTGCCAGCACCTTGGGACGGTCGAACACCGGGGAGCTGTTTTTT. It yields the protein CASTLGRSNTGELFF.

This clonotype was seen at least ten times. V gene TRBV28 combines with J gene TRBJ2-2; D uncertain. The CDR3 contains 12 residues. Germline loops: CDR1 MDHEN, CDR2 SYDVKM. V was pared by 7 bases and J by 8 bases, with 11 bases between. This CDR3 reads CASKAVVGELFF. CDR3 in DNA: TGTGCCAGCAAAGCCGTTGTTGGGGAGCTGTTTTTT.

Many counts were recorded for this clonotype. The rearrangement joins TRBV15 to TRBJ1-1, with D unresolved. The germline CDR1 and CDR2 sequences are LNHNV and YYDKDF (reference sequence). Trimming took off 1 base at V and 2 bases at J, with 11 bases between the two ends. The CDR3 extends over 15 amino acids. CDR3 protein: CATSRALGVNTEAFF. CDR3 DNA: TGTGCCACCAGCAGAGCACTTGGGGTCAACACTGAAGCTTTCTTT. The full variable domain, rest sourced from reference TRBV15 and TRBJ1-1, is DAMVIQNPRYQVTQFGKPVTLSCSQTLNHNVMYWYQQKSSQAPKLLFHYYDKDFNNEADTPDNFQSRRPNTSFCFLDIRSPGLGDTAMYLCATSRALGVNTEAFFGQGTRLTVV.

This clonotype has a count of ten or more. This sequence joins TRBV5-4 and TRBJ2-1; 8 bases line up with TRBD1. From germline, CDR1 is SGHNT and CDR2 YYREEE (reference sequence). This CDR3 is built from 15 residues. Trimming cost V 3 bases and J 8 bases; bases outside gene matches: 10. CDR3: CASSSPGGLVDEQFF. CDR3 nucleotide sequence: TGTGCCAGCAGCTCCCCAGGGGGCTTAGTGGATGAGCAGTTCTTC. Drawing the rest from reference TRBV5-4 and TRBJ2-1, the complete variable domain is ETGVTQSPTHLIKTRGQQVTLRCSSQSGHNTVSWYQQALGQGPQFIFQYYREEENGRGNFPPRFSGLQFPNYSSELNVNALELDDSALYLCASSSPGGLVDEQFFGPGTRLTVL.

In this sample, this clonotype turned up many times. The rearrangement joins TRBV6-1 to TRBJ2-5; the D gene is possibly TRBD1 (6 bases). The CDR3 spans 13 residues. The V gene lost 5 bases and the J gene lost 5 bases, with 12 bases spanning the gap. The germline V gene has CDR1 MNHNS and CDR2 SASEGT. DNA of the CDR3: TGTGCCAGCAGTAGACAGGACCGGGAGACCCAGTACTTC. It specifies CASSRQDRETQYF.

This clonotype was observed at least ten times. V gene TRBV6-2 or TRBV6-3 combines with J gene TRBJ2-2, with D maybe TRBD2 (5 bases). The germline V and J ends were trimmed by 2 bases and 7 bases, with 11 bases remaining between them. Germline CDR1 MNHEY, CDR2 SVGEGT. The CDR3 totals 14 residues. CDR3 in DNA: TGTGCCAGCAGTTACAACCTAGCCGGCGGGGAGCTGTTTTTT. It codes for CASSYNLAGGELFF.